This T cell receptor (beta chain) was retrieved from a study of CD8 T cells in ankylosing spondylitis (dated by TCRdb to 2016 to 2017). Regarding the complete study: The study set out to find disease-linked TCR variants by profiling T cell receptor beta repertoires in ankylosing spondylitis patients and healthy donors. In total, the full study cohort was made up of roughly 110 healthy donors and about two dozen ankylosing spondylitis patients. Peripheral blood samples were taken, and synovial fluid was additionally collected from ankylosing spondylitis patients.

The germline V gene (reference sequence) specifies WNHNN as CDR1 and SYGVQD as CDR2. The CDR3 sequence holds 13 residues, the cysteine and phenylalanine included. Just the 39-base CDR3 DNA is kept, in frame starting at base 1. V and J are truncated by 2 bases and 5 bases respectively, leaving an intervening sequence of 8 bases. Sequencing relied on an Illumina HiSeq 2500. Quantitative 5'-RACE with molecular barcodes was used to prepare TCR beta libraries. On the authors' methods: A new computational method, built on a probabilistic model of VDJ rearrangement, was used to identify disease-linked TCR variants. The public reads were reprocessed in TCRdb via fastp at Q25 and MiXCR, keeping in-frame beta chains. Every entry covers one CDR3 protein and lists the most common genes and DNA from its rows. TCRdb's processing, not the authors' own work, is the source of the V and J calls. The sample contains 250,000 to 300,000 distinct CDR3 sequences, 20% of them found a single time. The biggest ten clones account for roughly 7.3% of the sample.

The paper as a whole reports these results and caveats: Blood from ankylosing spondylitis patients appeared to be characterized by a TCR beta motif made up of about 8 highly homologous amino acid variants. Significant enrichment of the disease-linked clones was reported in matched synovial fluid samples from ankylosing spondylitis patients. Some TCR beta motif variants had previously been reported in synovial fluid and blood of reactive arthritis patients, which suggested common disease-initiation mechanisms. The disease-linked clones had a CD8+ phenotype and were found at relatively low frequencies in peripheral blood.

The table lists this clonotype with many counts. Its antigen is still unknown. There are no base qualities to consult, and no much larger clone falls within one base. Sequenced: blood, either unsorted or a sorted T cell fraction (not recorded which). The sequence was obtained from a male donor with ankylosing spondylitis or in good health (not recorded which). The chain was built from TRBV10-1 and TRBJ2-3, and perhaps TRBD2 as D gene, on 5 matching bases. The nucleotides are TGCGCCAGCAGTGAGCTGGCGGGAGATACGCAGTATTTT. It translates to CASSELAGDTQYF.